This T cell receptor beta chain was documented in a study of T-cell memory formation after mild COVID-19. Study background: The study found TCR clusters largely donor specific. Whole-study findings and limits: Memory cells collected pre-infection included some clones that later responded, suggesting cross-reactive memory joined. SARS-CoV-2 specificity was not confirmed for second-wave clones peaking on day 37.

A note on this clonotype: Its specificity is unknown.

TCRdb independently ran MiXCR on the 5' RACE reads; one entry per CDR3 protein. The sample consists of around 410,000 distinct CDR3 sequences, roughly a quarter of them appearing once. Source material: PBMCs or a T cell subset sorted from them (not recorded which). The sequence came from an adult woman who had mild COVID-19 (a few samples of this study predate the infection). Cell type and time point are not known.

The CDR3 region has the DNA TGCGCCAGCGGGACGGGAAACACTGAAGCTTTCTTT. This gives the protein CASGTGNTEAFF. The chain has TRBV5-1 and TRBJ1-1; D may be TRBD1 (5 bases). Germline assignment: CDR1 SGHRS and CDR2 YFSETQ. Between the trimmed V and J ends, which lost 7 bases and 2 bases, there was a span of 9 bases. The CDR3 length is 12 residues. The entire variable domain, with the rest obtained from reference TRBV5-1 and TRBJ1-1, is as follows: KAGVTQTPRYLIKTRGQQVTLSCSPISGHRSVSWYQQTPGQGLQFLFEYFSETQRNKGNFPGRFSGRQFSNSRSEMNVSTLELGDSALYLCASGTGNTEAFFGQGTRLTVV.